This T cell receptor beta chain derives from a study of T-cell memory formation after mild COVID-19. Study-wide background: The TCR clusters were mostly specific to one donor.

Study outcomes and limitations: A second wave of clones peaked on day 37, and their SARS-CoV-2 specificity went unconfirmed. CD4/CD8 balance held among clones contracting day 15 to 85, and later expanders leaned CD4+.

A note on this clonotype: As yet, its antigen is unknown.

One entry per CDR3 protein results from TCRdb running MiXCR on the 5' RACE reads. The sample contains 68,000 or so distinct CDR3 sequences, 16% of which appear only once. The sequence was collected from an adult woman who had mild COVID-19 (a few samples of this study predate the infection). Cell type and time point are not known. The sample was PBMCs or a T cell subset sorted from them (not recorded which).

CDR3 DNA: TGCGCCAGCAGCCAAGCTTGGCACAACCAAGAGACCCAGTACTTC. Translated, it gives CASSQAWHNQETQYF. This chain uses TRBV4-1 with TRBJ2-5; no firm D call. Trimming removed 1 base at V and 0 bases at J, with 9 bases between. Germline CDR1 reads MGHRA; CDR2 reads YSYEKL. The CDR3 totals 15 residues.